This T cell receptor (beta chain) emerged from a study of OX40 agonist ivuxolimab in advanced cancers. Study-level background: The mean age was roughly 60 years, ranging from 23 to 79, with around four fifths of participants male. Prior checkpoint blockade (anti-PD-1, anti-PD-L1 or anti-CTLA-4) was permitted; 40% had it.

Data came from immunoSEQ multiplex PCR; TCRdb stores just in-frame clones and leaves some out. The sample includes about 32,000 clones, about four fifths of them seen just once. V was cut by 1 base and J by 0 bases, with 10 bases left in between. Germline-derived CDR1 and CDR2 are SGHTA and FQGNSA. CDR3 length: 15 amino acids. Note on this clone: Its antigen is still unknown.

Study-wide results and caveats: More expanded clones were seen, on average, in CD8+ T cells than in CD4+. At 0.1-3.0 mg/kg, partial responders had clonal expansion among the lowest observed.

This receptor was identified in an adult with an advanced solid tumor such as melanoma, head and neck, liver or kidney cancer. The sequences come from CD4+ or CD8+ T cells sorted from blood, collected in a trial of the OX40 agonist ivuxolimab. This chain uses TRBV7-2 with TRBJ2-7; D ambiguous. CDR3 nucleotides: TGTGCCAGCAGCTTAGAGAACGACTTCTCCTACGAGCAGTACTTC. Translating it yields CASSLENDFSYEQYF.